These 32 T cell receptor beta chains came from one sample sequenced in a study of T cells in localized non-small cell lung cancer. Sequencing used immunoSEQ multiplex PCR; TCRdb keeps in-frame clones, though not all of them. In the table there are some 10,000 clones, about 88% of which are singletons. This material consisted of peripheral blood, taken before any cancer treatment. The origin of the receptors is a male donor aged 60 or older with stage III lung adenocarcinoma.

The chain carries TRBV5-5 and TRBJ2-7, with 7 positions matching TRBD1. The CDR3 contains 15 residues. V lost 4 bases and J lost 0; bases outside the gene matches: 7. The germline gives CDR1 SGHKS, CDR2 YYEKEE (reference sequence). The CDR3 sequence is CASSPRQGNSYEQYF. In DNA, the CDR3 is TGTGCCAGCAGCCCCAGACAGGGCAACTCCTACGAGCAGTACTTC.

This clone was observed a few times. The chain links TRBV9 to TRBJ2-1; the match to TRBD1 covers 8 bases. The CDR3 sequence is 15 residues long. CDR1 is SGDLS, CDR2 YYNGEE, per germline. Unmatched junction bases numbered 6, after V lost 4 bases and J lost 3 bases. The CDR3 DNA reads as TGTGCCAGCAGCCCACGACAGGGGAACTACAATGAGCAGTTCTTC. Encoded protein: CASSPRQGNYNEQFF.

The CDR3 reads CASSLRRTEAFF. The CDR3 nucleotides are TGTGCCAGCAGTTTGAGACGCACTGAAGCTTTCTTT. The chain employs TRBV28 and TRBJ1-1; D is undetermined. The CDR3 has 12 amino acids. CDR1 MDHEN and CDR2 SYDVKM come from the germline V gene. Between the trimmed V and J ends, which lost 3 bases and 4 bases, there was a span of 6 bases.

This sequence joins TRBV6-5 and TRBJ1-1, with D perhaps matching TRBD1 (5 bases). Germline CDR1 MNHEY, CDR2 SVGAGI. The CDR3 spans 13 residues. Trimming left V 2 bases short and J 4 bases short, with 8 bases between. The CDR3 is CASSYAGGTEAFF. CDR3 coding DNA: TGTGCCAGCAGTTACGCGGGGGGCACTGAAGCTTTCTTT.

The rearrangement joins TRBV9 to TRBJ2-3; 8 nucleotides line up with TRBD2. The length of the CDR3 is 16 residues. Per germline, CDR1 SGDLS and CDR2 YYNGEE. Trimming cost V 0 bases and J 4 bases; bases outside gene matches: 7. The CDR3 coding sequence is TGTGCCAGCAGCGTAGCTTCCGGGGGGGGCCCAGATACGCAGTATTTT. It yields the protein CASSVASGGGPDTQYF. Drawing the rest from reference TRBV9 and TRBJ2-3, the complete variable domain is DSGVTQTPKHLITATGQRVTLRCSPRSGDLSVYWYQQSLDQGLQFLIQYYNGEERAKGNILERFSAQQFPDLHSELNLSSLELGDSALYFCASSVASGGGPDTQYFGPGTRLTVL.

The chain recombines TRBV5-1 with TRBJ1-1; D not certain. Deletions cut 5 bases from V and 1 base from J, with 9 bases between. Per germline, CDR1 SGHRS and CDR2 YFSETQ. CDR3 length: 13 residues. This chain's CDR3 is CASSWEQNTEAFF. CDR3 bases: TGCGCCAGCAGTTGGGAGCAGAACACTGAAGCTTTCTTT.

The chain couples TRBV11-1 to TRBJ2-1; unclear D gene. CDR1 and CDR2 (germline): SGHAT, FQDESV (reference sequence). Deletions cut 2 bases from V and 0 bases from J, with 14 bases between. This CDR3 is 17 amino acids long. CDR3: CASSLNPGQSSYNEQFF. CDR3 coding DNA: TGTGCCAGCAGCTTAAACCCCGGCCAGAGCTCCTACAATGAGCAGTTCTTC.

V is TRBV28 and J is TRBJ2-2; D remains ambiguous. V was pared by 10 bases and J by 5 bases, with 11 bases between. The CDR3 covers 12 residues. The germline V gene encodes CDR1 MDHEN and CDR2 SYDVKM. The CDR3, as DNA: TGTGCCACCCGTACCCGTACCGGGGAGCTGTTTTTT. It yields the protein CATRTRTGELFF.

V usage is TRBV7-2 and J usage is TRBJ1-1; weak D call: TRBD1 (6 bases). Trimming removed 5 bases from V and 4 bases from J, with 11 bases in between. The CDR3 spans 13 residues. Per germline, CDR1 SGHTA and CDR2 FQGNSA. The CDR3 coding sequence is TGTGCCAGCAGCCGAGGGGGAGGCACTGAAGCTTTCTTT. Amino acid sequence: CASSRGGGTEAFF.

CDR3 region: CASGSMPLGSDTQYF. The CDR3 bases are TGTGCTAGTGGTTCAATGCCCCTAGGGTCAGATACGCAGTATTTT. This chain connects TRBV12-5 to TRBJ2-3; D uncertain. Trimming pared 4 bases from V and 4 bases from J, leaving 15 bases between. The germline V gene encodes CDR1 LGHNT and CDR2 FRNRAP. The CDR3 length is 15 residues.

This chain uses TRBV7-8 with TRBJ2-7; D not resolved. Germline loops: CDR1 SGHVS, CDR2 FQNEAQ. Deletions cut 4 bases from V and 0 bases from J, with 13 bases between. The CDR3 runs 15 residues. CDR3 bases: TGTGCCAGCAGCTCCCTGGCACTGAGCTCCTACGAGCAGTACTTC. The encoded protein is CASSSLALSSYEQYF.

CDR3 sequence reads: CASSDFRDRPNSPLHF. Written as DNA, the CDR3 is TGCGCCAGCAGCGACTTCCGGGACAGACCGAATTCACCCCTCCACTTT. V and J are TRBV4-3 and TRBJ1-6; 7 nucleotides align to TRBD1. Germline CDR1 LGHNA, CDR2 YSLEER. J lost 7 bases, V lost 5 bases, and 11 bases had no gene match. This CDR3 contains 16 residues.

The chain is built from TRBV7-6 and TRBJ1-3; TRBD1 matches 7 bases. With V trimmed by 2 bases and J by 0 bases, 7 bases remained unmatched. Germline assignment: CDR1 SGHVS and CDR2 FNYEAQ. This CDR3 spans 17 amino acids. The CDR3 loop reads CASSLQGGSSSGNTIYF. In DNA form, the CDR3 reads TGTGCCAGCAGCTTACAGGGGGGCTCAAGCTCTGGAAACACCATATATTTT.

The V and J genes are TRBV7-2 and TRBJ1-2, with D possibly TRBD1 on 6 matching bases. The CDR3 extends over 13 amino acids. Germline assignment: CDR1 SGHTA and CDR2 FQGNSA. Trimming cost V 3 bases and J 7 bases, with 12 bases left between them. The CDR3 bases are TGTGCCAGCAGCTTTACAGGGCAGAGTGGCTACACCTTC. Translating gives CASSFTGQSGYTF.

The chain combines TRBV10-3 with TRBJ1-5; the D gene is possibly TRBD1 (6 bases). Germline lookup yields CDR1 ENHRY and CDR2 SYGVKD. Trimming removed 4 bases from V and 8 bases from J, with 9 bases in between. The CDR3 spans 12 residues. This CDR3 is CAISGRGEPQHF. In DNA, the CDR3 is TGTGCCATCAGTGGCAGGGGTGAGCCCCAGCATTTT.

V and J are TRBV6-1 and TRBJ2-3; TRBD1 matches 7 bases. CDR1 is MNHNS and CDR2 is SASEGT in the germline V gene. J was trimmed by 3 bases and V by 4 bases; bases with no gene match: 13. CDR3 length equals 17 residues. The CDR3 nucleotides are TGTGCCAGCAGTGGAGGGACAGCCACCCTCGGGACAGATACGCAGTATTTT. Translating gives CASSGGTATLGTDTQYF.

Here the CDR3 DNA reads TGTGCCAGTAGTTACGCGGTGGACTCAGCGGGCTACACCTTC. It encodes CASSYAVDSAGYTF. The V gene is TRBV19, the J gene TRBJ1-2; unclear D gene. The CDR3 has 14 residues. Trimming stripped 5 bases from V and 8 bases from J, with 18 bases between. From germline, CDR1 is LNHDA and CDR2 SQIVND (reference sequence).

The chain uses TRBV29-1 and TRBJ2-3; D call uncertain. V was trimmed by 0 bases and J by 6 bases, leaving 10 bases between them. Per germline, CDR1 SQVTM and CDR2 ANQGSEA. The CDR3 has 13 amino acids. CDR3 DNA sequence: TGCAGCGTTGAAGATCAACAACAGGATACGCAGTATTTT. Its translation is CSVEDQQQDTQYF.

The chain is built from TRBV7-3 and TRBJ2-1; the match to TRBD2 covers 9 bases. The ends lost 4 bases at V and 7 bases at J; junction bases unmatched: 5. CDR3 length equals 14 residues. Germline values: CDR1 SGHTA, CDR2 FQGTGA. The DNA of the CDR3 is TGTGCCAGCAGCTCCCTGGGACTAGCAAATGAGCAGTTCTTC. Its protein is CASSSLGLANEQFF.

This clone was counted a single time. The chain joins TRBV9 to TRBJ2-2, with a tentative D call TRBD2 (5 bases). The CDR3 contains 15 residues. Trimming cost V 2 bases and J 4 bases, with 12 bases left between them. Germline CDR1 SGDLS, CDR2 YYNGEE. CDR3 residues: CASSVRTSSTGELFF. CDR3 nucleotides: TGTGCCAGCAGCGTTCGGACTTCGAGCACCGGGGAGCTGTTTTTT.

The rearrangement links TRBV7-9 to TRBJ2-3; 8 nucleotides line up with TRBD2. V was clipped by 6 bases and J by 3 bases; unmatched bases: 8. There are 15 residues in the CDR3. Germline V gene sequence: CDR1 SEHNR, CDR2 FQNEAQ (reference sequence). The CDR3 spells CASRPSGGRTDTQYF. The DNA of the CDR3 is TGTGCCAGCAGACCCTCGGGGGGGCGGACAGATACGCAGTATTTT.

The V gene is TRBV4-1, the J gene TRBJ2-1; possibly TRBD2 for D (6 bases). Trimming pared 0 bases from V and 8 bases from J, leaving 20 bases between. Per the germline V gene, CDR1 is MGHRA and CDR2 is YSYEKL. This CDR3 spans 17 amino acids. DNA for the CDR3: TGCGCCAGCAGCCAAGAGGAGGGATCGGGTATGGTGGATGAGCAGTTCTTC. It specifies CASSQEEGSGMVDEQFF.

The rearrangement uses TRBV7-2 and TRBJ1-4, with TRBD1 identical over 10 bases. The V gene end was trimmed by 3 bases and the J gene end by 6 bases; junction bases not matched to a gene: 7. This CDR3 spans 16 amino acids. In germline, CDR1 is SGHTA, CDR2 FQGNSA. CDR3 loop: CASSFGAGTGDEKLFF. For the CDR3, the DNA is TGTGCCAGCAGCTTCGGAGCCGGGACAGGGGATGAAAAACTGTTTTTT.

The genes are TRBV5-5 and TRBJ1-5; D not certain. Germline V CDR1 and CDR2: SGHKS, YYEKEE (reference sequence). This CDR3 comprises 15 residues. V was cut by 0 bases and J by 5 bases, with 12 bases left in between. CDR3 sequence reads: CASSLAGWGDQPQHF. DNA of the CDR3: TGTGCCAGCAGCTTGGCCGGGTGGGGAGATCAGCCCCAGCATTTT.

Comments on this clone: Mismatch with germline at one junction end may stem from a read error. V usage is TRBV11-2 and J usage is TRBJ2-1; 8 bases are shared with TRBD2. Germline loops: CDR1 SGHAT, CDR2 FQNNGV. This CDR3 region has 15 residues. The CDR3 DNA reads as TGTGCCAGCAGCTTAGAGGGGGTCGGGACTAGACCTGGAGTCTTC. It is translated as CASSLEGVGTRPGVF.

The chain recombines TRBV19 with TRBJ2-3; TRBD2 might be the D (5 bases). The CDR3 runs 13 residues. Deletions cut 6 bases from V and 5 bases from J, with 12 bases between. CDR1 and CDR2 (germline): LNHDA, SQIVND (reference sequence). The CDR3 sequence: CASRGLARDTQYF. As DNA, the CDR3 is TGTGCCAGTAGGGGTCTAGCAAGAGATACGCAGTATTTT.

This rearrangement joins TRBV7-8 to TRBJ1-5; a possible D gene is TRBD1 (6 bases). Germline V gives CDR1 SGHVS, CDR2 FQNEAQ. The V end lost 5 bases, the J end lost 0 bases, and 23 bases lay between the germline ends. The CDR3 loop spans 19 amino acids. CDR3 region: CASSPDLGGDVFSNQPQHF. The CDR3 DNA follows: TGTGCCAGCAGCCCGGATTTGGGGGGCGACGTGTTTAGCAATCAGCCCCAGCATTTT.

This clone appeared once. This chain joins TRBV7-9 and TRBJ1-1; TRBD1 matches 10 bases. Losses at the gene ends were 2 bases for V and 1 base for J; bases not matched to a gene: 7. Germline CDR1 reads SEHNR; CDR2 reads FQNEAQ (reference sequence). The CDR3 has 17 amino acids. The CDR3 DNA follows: TGTGCCAGCAGCTTAATACGAAGGGACAGGGGGAACACTGAAGCTTTCTTT. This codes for CASSLIRRDRGNTEAFF.

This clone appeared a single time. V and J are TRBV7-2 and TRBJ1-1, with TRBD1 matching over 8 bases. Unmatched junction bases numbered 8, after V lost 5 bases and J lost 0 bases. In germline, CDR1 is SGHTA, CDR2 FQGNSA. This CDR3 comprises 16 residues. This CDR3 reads CASSPTTGVLNTEAFF. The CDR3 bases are TGTGCCAGCAGCCCGACGACAGGGGTCTTGAACACTGAAGCTTTCTTT. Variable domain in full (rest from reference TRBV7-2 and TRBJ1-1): GAGVSQSPSNKVTEKGKDVELRCDPISGHTALYWYRQSLGQGLEFLIYFQGNSAPDKSGLPSDRFSAERTGGSVSTLTIQRTQQEDSAVYLCASSPTTGVLNTEAFFGQGTRLTVV.

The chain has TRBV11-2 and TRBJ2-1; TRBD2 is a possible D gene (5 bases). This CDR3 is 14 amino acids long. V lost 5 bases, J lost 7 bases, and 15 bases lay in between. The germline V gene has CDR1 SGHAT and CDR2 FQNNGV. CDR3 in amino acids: CASSPSRAKNEQFF. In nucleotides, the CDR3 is TGTGCCAGCAGCCCCTCGCGGGCTAAGAATGAGCAGTTCTTC. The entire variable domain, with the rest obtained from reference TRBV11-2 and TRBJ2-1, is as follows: EAGVAQSPRYKIIEKRQSVAFWCNPISGHATLYWYQQILGQGPKLLIQFQNNGVVDDSQLPKDRFSAERLKGVDSTLKIQPAKLEDSAVYLCASSPSRAKNEQFFGPGTRLTVL.

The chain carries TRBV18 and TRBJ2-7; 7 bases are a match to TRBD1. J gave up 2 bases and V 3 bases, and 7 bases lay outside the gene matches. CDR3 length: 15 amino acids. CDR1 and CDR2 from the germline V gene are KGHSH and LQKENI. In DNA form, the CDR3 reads TGTGCCAGCTCACCCCTCGGGACAGCTACCTACGAGCAGTACTTC. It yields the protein CASSPLGTATYEQYF.

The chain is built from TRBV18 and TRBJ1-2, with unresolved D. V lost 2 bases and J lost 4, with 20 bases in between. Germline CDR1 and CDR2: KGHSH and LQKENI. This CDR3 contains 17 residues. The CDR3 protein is CASSPTNDGNIFYGYTF. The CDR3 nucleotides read TGTGCCAGCTCACCAACAAACGACGGAAACATTTTCTATGGCTACACCTTC.